Shown below are 27 T cell receptor beta chains from a single sample sequenced in a study of T cells in Graves' hyperthyroidism and ophthalmopathy. Amplification of TCR beta CDR3 regions used RNA as the template. TCR CDR3 underwent first-round RT-PCR with the HTBI primer set. TCRdb independently ran MiXCR on the multiplex PCR reads; one entry per CDR3 protein. The sample records 600,000 or so distinct CDR3 sequences, 14% being singletons. The sample comprised blood. The origin of the receptors is a woman between 18 and 29 years old with Graves' ophthalmopathy.

This clonotype was seen at least ten times. The chain employs TRBV5-1 and TRBJ2-3, with TRBD1 matching over 9 bases. Germline lookup yields CDR1 SGHRS and CDR2 YFSETQ. V shed 4 bases and J 2 bases; nucleotides not matched to a gene: 11. This CDR3 is 17 amino acids long. CDR3 sequence: CASSPRDRAPYTDTQYF. In DNA, the CDR3 is TGCGCCAGCAGCCCCCGGGACAGGGCTCCTTACACAGATACGCAGTATTTT.

This clonotype turned up a few times. The V and J genes are TRBV6-5 and TRBJ2-3; tentatively, D is TRBD1 (6 bases). Germline CDR1 reads MNHEY; CDR2 reads SVGAGI. V was shortened by 1 base and J by 4 bases, with 15 bases between the two germline ends. The CDR3 has 16 amino acids. CDR3 nucleotide sequence: TGTGCCAGCAGTTACTTATCAGGGGTCGTCGCAGATACGCAGTATTTT. Amino acid sequence: CASSYLSGVVADTQYF.

With regard to this clonotype: This sequence may be a read error, since a much larger clone differs from it by one base. J is TRBJ2-5 and V is TRBV2; TRBD1 agrees at 8 bases. The CDR3 has 15 residues. The V gene's germline CDR1 is SNHLY and CDR2 FYNNEI. DNA for the CDR3: TGTGCCAGCAGGGAGGCAGGGGGCTTCCAAGAGACCCAGCACTTC. It translates to CASREAGGFQETQHF.

The sample holds many counts of this clonotype. The chain is built from TRBV6-1 and TRBJ1-5; tentative D call: TRBD1 (5 bases). V was pared by 4 bases and J by 4 bases, with 17 bases between. In germline, CDR1 is MNHNS, CDR2 SASEGT. This CDR3 has 16 amino acids. CDR3 bases: TGTGCCAGCAGTGGGGGGGGTCAGATGTGGAATCAGCCCCAGCATTTT. Translated, it gives CASSGGGQMWNQPQHF.

This clonotype was seen more than once but under ten times. The chain couples TRBV19 to TRBJ2-2; D gene unclear. Germline values: CDR1 LNHDA, CDR2 SQIVND (reference sequence). The ends were cut back, 6 bases at V and 3 bases at J, with 5 bases in the middle. The CDR3 runs 12 residues. CDR3 coding DNA: TGTGCCAGTAGGGATTACACCGGGGAGCTGTTTTTT. This sequence encodes CASRDYTGELFF. Drawing the rest from reference TRBV19 and TRBJ2-2, the complete variable domain is DGGITQSPKYLFRKEGQNVTLSCEQNLNHDAMYWYRQDPGQGLRLIYYSQIVNDFQKGDIAEGYSVSREKKESFPLTVTSAQKNPTAFYLCASRDYTGELFFGEGSRLTVL.

This clonotype was detected ten times or more. The genes are TRBV2 and TRBJ2-5, with 8 bases matching TRBD2. The CDR3 runs to 12 residues. V was pared by 6 bases and J by 11 bases, with 8 bases of the junction left unmatched. Germline CDR1 is SNHLY and CDR2 is FYNNEI. CDR3 protein: CASRVEREQQYF. The CDR3, as DNA: TGTGCCAGCAGGGTTGAGCGGGAGCAACAGTACTTC.

This clonotype came up many times. CDR3 sequence reads: CASSFIANQPQHF. The CDR3 bases are TGTGCCAGCAGTTTTATAGCCAATCAGCCCCAGCATTTT. The chain has TRBV12-3 or TRBV12-4 and TRBJ1-5; D not certain. Trimming took 3 bases from V and 3 from J, leaving 6 bases between them. The CDR3 sequence is 13 residues long.

This clonotype was counted only a few times. CDR3 sequence (DNA): TGTGCCAGCAGCTTAGCGCATGGACTAGCGGGAGTGGTTGAGCAGTTCTTC. Amino acids: CASSLAHGLAGVVEQFF. The chain has TRBV7-2 and TRBJ2-1, with TRBD2 matching 13 bases. Germline CDR1 SGHTA, CDR2 FQGNSA. The CDR3 extends over 17 amino acids. V shed 0 bases and J 9 bases; nucleotides not matched to a gene: 8.

This clonotype was detected ten times or more. The gene calls are TRBV7-3 and TRBJ2-2; D uncertain. Looked up from germline, CDR1 is SGHTA and CDR2 is FQGTGA. The CDR3 is 12 amino acids. V lost 0 bases and J 5 bases, leaving 1 base between the germline ends. The CDR3 loop is CASSLTTGELFF. DNA for the CDR3: TGTGCCAGCAGCTTAACTACCGGGGAGCTGTTTTTT.

CDR3 in DNA: TGTGCCAGCAGCCAAGTCCTAAACAATGAGCAGTTCTTC. Its protein product is CASSQVLNNEQFF. The rearrangement links TRBV4-2 to TRBJ2-1; D ambiguous. Per the germline V gene, CDR1 is LGHNA and CDR2 is YNFKEQ. V was cut by 1 base and J by 5 bases, with 6 bases left in between. The length of the CDR3 is 13 residues.

This chain uses TRBV20-1 with TRBJ2-1; the match to TRBD2 covers 14 bases. The V segment lost 0 bases and the J segment 3 bases; nucleotides outside the gene matches: 13. This CDR3 has 20 amino acids. Per germline, CDR1 DFQATT and CDR2 SNEGSKA (reference sequence). The CDR3 DNA reads as TGCAGTGCTAGAGATTCTGGGACTAGCGGGAGCCGGTACAACTACAATGAGCAGTTCTTC. Protein sequence: CSARDSGTSGSRYNYNEQFF.

There are many counts of this clonotype. V is TRBV6-1 and J is TRBJ2-3; D remains ambiguous. V lost 1 base to trimming and J lost 6 bases, with 8 bases between them. The CDR3 consists of 13 residues. CDR1 is MNHNS and CDR2 is SASEGT in the germline V gene. The CDR3 reads CASSEVKVDTQYF. The CDR3 bases are TGTGCCAGCAGTGAAGTTAAGGTGGATACGCAGTATTTT.

In the case of this clonotype: One junction end disagrees with the germline gene, perhaps due to a read error. V and J are TRBV6-1 and TRBJ2-5; 13 bases align to TRBD2. This CDR3 spans 13 amino acids. Germline CDR1 and CDR2: MNHNS and SASEGT. The DNA of the CDR3 is TGTGCCAGCAGCTCTACTAGCGGGAGGGCCCCAGTCTTC. It translates to CASSSTSGRAPVF.

Remarks on this clonotype: This CDR3 is missing its conserved last phenylalanine or tryptophan, likely due to a read error. V is TRBV30 and J is TRBJ2-1; 7 nucleotides agree with TRBD2. V lost 4 bases and J lost 9; bases outside the gene matches: 18. Germline-derived CDR1 and CDR2 are GTSNPN and SVGIG (reference sequence). CDR3 length equals 16 residues. The DNA of the CDR3 is TGTGCCTGGAAGGGTACGGCTGGCGGGAGAGAGAGTGAGCAGTTCTCC. It translates to CAWKGTAGGRESEQFS.

This clonotype was seen ten or more times. The chain recombines TRBV12-3 or TRBV12-4 with TRBJ2-5; TRBD2 matches 8 bases. J gave up 1 base and V 2 bases, and 0 bases lay outside the gene matches. The CDR3 extends over 14 amino acids. In nucleotides, the CDR3 is TGTGCCAGCAGTTTAAGCGGGAGCCAAGAGACCCAGTACTTC. Translated: CASSLSGSQETQYF.

This clonotype was seen only a few times. The chain couples TRBV5-8 to TRBJ1-1, with D perhaps TRBD1 (6 bases). Trimming took 3 bases from V and 1 from J, leaving 10 bases between them. There are 14 residues in the CDR3. CDR1 is SGHTS, CDR2 YDEGEE, per germline. The CDR3 sequence: CASSWWGQNTEAFF. CDR3 DNA: TGTGCCAGCAGCTGGTGGGGGCAGAACACTGAAGCTTTCTTT.

V gene TRBV7-3 combines with J gene TRBJ2-1; D perhaps matches TRBD2 (5 bases). V shed 2 bases and J shed 4 bases, with 12 bases lying between them. The CDR3 is 15 residues long. Germline CDR1 SGHTA, CDR2 FQGTGA. The CDR3 DNA reads TGTGCCAGCAGCTTATCGGCTAGCTTGTACAATGAGCAGTTCTTC. It codes for CASSLSASLYNEQFF. Full variable domain (missing parts from reference TRBV7-3 and TRBJ2-1): GAGVSQTPSNKVTEKGKYVELRCDPISGHTALYWYRQSLGQGPEFLIYFQGTGAADDSGLPNDRFFAVRPEGSVSTLKIQRTERGDSAVYLCASSLSASLYNEQFFGPGTRLTVL.

Only a few counts were recorded for this clonotype. This sequence joins TRBV6-1 and TRBJ2-1; 12 bases line up with TRBD2. Unmatched junction bases numbered 10, after V lost 2 bases and J lost 8 bases. Looked up from germline, CDR1 is MNHNS and CDR2 is SASEGT. CDR3 length: 17 amino acids. CDR3 DNA: TGTGCCAGCAGTGAATACGGTTGGACTAGCGGGAACGATGAGCAGTTCTTC. Translation: CASSEYGWTSGNDEQFF.

This clonotype was found many times. The J gene is TRBJ2-1, the V gene TRBV12-3 or TRBV12-4; 9 bases are a match to TRBD2. With 5 bases clipped from V and 6 bases from J, the junction kept 11 bases outside the gene matches. This CDR3 has 16 residues. The CDR3 here is CASSPRLSSGVNEQFF. CDR3 nucleotide sequence: TGTGCCAGCAGTCCCCGTTTGTCTAGCGGGGTCAATGAGCAGTTCTTC.

This clonotype was picked up many times. V is TRBV5-8 and J is TRBJ2-5; D is unclear. V shed 1 base and J shed 4 bases, with 8 bases lying between them. This CDR3 is built from 13 residues. CDR1 is SGHTS, CDR2 YDEGEE, per germline. CDR3 amino acids: CASSLNGRETQYF. In DNA form, the CDR3 reads TGTGCCAGCAGCTTGAATGGGCGAGAGACCCAGTACTTC.

The V call is TRBV9, the J call TRBJ2-3; D is undetermined. CDR3 length equals 13 residues. Germline CDR1 reads SGDLS; CDR2 reads YYNGEE. Trimming cost V 4 bases and J 1 base, with 7 bases left between them. CDR3 amino acids: CASSIRRTDTQYF. The CDR3 DNA sequence: TGTGCCAGCAGCATCCGTCGCACAGATACGCAGTATTTT.

This clonotype was seen at least ten times. The chain joins TRBV11-1 to TRBJ1-2; D is possibly TRBD1 (6 bases). In germline, CDR1 is SGHAT, CDR2 FQDESV (reference sequence). Trimming shortened V by 5 bases and J by 6 bases, and 25 bases separated the two germline ends. CDR3 length: 17 residues. The CDR3 nucleotides read TGTGCCAGCAGCCCGGGGCAGGGGACGGAGAGATCAAATGGCTACACCTTC. Its translation is CASSPGQGTERSNGYTF.

This rearrangement joins TRBV9 to TRBJ2-7; 7 bases line up with TRBD2. Germline V CDR1 and CDR2: SGDLS, YYNGEE. With V trimmed by 2 bases and J by 3 bases, 2 bases remained unmatched. The length of the CDR3 is 13 residues. The CDR3 bases are TGTGCCAGCAGCGTCTCGGGAGGCTACGAGCAGTACTTC. Residues: CASSVSGGYEQYF.

This clonotype was detected ten times or more. V is TRBV11-3 and J is TRBJ2-7; D gene ambiguous. V was cut by 1 base and J by 3 bases, with 10 bases left in between. The germline V gene encodes CDR1 SGHNT and CDR2 YENEEA. The CDR3 totals 14 residues. CDR3 sequence: CASSLVRQDYEQYF. The CDR3 coding sequence is TGTGCCAGCAGCTTAGTGCGGCAGGACTACGAGCAGTACTTC.

This clonotype was seen at least ten times. J is TRBJ2-3 and V is TRBV9, with 7 bases aligning to TRBD2. The CDR3 is made up of 15 amino acids. V shed 0 bases and J 6 bases; nucleotides not matched to a gene: 7. Per the germline V gene, CDR1 is SGDLS and CDR2 is YYNGEE. In nucleotides, the CDR3 is TGTGCCAGCAGCGTAGGGCTAGCGGAAGGGGATACGCAGTATTTT. Its protein product is CASSVGLAEGDTQYF.

This clonotype was observed many times. V and J are TRBV11-2 and TRBJ2-7; D not resolved. V lost 7 bases and J lost 2, with 18 bases in between. Germline CDR1 is SGHAT and CDR2 is FQNNGV. This CDR3 is built from 15 residues. The CDR3 coding sequence is TGTGCCAGCACCTTGGCCCACGAAGGACCCTACGAGCAGTACTTC. Protein sequence: CASTLAHEGPYEQYF.

At least ten counts were recorded for this clonotype. The rearrangement links TRBV6-1 to TRBJ1-4; 8 positions agree with TRBD1. V trimming: 6 bases; J trimming: 3 bases; junction bases outside the gene matches: 6. There are 15 residues in the CDR3. The germline gives CDR1 MNHNS, CDR2 SASEGT. CDR3 region: CASRDRASSNEKLFF. The CDR3 nucleotides read TGTGCCAGCAGGGACAGGGCGTCATCTAATGAAAAACTGTTTTTT.